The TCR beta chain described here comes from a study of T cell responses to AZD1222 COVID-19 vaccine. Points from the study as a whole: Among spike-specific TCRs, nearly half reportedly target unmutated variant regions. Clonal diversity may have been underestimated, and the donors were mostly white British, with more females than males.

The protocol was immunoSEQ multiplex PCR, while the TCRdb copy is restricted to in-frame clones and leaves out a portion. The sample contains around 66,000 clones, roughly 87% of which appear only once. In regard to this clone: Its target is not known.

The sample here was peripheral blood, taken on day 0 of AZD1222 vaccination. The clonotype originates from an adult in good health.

The CDR3 reads CASSESLGGKEQFF. The CDR3, as DNA: TGTGCCAGCAGTGAATCCCTAGGGGGTAAGGAGCAGTTCTTC. V gene TRBV25-1 combines with J gene TRBJ2-1; D perhaps matches TRBD1 (6 bases). Germline V gives CDR1 MGHDK, CDR2 SYGVNS. The CDR3 extends over 14 amino acids. V was trimmed by 1 base and J by 10 bases, leaving 14 bases between them.